These 30 T cell receptor beta chains originate from one sample sequenced in a study of control samples from healthy donors and cancer patients. The assay was immunoSEQ multiplex PCR, and TCRdb's table has in-frame clones only and misses some. The sample lists around 190,000 clones, roughly 89% occurring once. The sequencing input was blood. The receptor set was obtained from a woman in her forties or fifties in good health.

The V and J genes are TRBV2 and TRBJ2-2, with 7 bases matching TRBD1. From germline, CDR1 is SNHLY and CDR2 FYNNEI. The CDR3 runs 16 residues. The V and J ends lost 4 bases and 3 bases, in that order; junction bases with no gene match: 8. The DNA of the CDR3 is TGTGCCAGCAGTGCACCGGGACAGAGATACACCGGGGAGCTGTTTTTT. Protein: CASSAPGQRYTGELFF.

This rearrangement joins TRBV20-1 to TRBJ2-5; 7 bases are a match to TRBD2. Unmatched junction bases numbered 6, after V lost 3 bases and J lost 5 bases. Germline-derived CDR1 and CDR2 are DFQATT and SNEGSKA (reference sequence). The CDR3 spans 13 residues. This CDR3 is CSASKTSRETQYF. DNA of the CDR3: TGCAGTGCTAGTAAGACTAGCCGGGAGACCCAGTACTTC.

V is TRBV28 and J is TRBJ2-7; D not certain. The germline CDR1 and CDR2 sequences are MDHEN and SYDVKM. V was cut by 5 bases and J by 5 bases, with 10 bases left in between. CDR3 size: 12 residues. The CDR3 reads CASSLSADEQYF. The CDR3 nucleotides are TGTGCCAGCAGTCTCTCGGCGGACGAGCAGTACTTC. Filled out from reference TRBV28 and TRBJ2-7, the complete variable domain reads DVKVTQSSRYLVKRTGEKVFLECVQDMDHENMFWYRQDPGLGLRLIYFSYDVKMKEKGDIPEGYSVSREKKERFSLILESASTNQTSMYLCASSLSADEQYFGPGTRLTVT.

The V call is TRBV5-1, the J call TRBJ2-1; the match to TRBD1 covers 11 bases. CDR1 is SGHRS and CDR2 is YFSETQ in the germline V gene. The CDR3 extends over 15 amino acids. V was pared by 6 bases and J by 3 bases, with 5 bases of the junction left unmatched. CDR3 sequence (DNA): TGCGCCAGCACCGGACAGGGGGCCATCTACAATGAGCAGTTCTTC. This translates into CASTGQGAIYNEQFF. The full variable domain, with the rest looked up from reference TRBV5-1 and TRBJ2-1, is KAGVTQTPRYLIKTRGQQVTLSCSPISGHRSVSWYQQTPGQGLQFLFEYFSETQRNKGNFPGRFSGRQFSNSRSEMNVSTLELGDSALYLCASTGQGAIYNEQFFGPGTRLTVL.

This clone was counted a single time. The J gene is TRBJ2-5, the V gene TRBV28, with D tentatively TRBD2 (6 bases). CDR1 MDHEN and CDR2 SYDVKM come from the germline V gene. The CDR3 spans 14 residues. Trimming shortened V by 6 bases and J by 4 bases, and 15 bases separated the two germline ends. DNA for the CDR3: TGTGCCAGCAGCGGGACTCCGGGGCCAGAGACCCAGTACTTC. Protein sequence: CASSGTPGPETQYF.

This chain joins TRBV7-6 and TRBJ1-1; D is unresolved. Trimming cost V 9 bases and J 1 base, with 18 bases left between them. The CDR3 spans 15 residues. Germline lookup yields CDR1 SGHVS and CDR2 FNYEAQ. CDR3 DNA: TGTGCCAGTCTCGGGTTAACTAACAGGAACACTGAAGCTTTCTTT. Protein sequence: CASLGLTNRNTEAFF.

The rearrangement joins TRBV6-4 to TRBJ1-5; D is ambiguous. This CDR3 has 13 amino acids. The V end lost 4 bases, the J end lost 5 bases, and 9 bases lay between the germline ends. Germline CDR1 and CDR2: MRHNA and SNTAGT. The CDR3 DNA is TGTGCCAGCAGTGGTGTTGGGGATCAGCCCCAGCATTTT. Amino acid sequence: CASSGVGDQPQHF.

This sequence joins TRBV28 and TRBJ2-3; 10 bases are a match to TRBD2. With 6 bases clipped from V and 1 base from J, the junction kept 4 bases outside the gene matches. The germline V gene encodes CDR1 MDHEN and CDR2 SYDVKM. CDR3 length equals 15 residues. The CDR3 coding sequence is TGTGCCAGCAGCGGAGCGGGGGGGGGCACAGATACGCAGTATTTT. Translation: CASSGAGGGTDTQYF.

The J gene is TRBJ2-7, the V gene TRBV19, with D perhaps TRBD1 or TRBD2 (5 bases each). V was cut by 3 bases and J by 3 bases, with 12 bases left in between. Germline lookup yields CDR1 LNHDA and CDR2 SQIVND (reference sequence). The CDR3 is 14 residues long. CDR3 residues: CASSIGRGDYEQYF. As DNA, the CDR3 is TGTGCCAGTAGTATTGGGAGAGGGGACTACGAGCAGTACTTC.

This chain links TRBV6-4 with TRBJ1-4; 7 positions match TRBD1. The CDR3 covers 16 residues. Germline CDR1 MRHNA, CDR2 SNTAGT. The V gene end was trimmed by 4 bases and the J gene end by 6 bases; junction bases not matched to a gene: 11. The CDR3 spells CASSVNTGVRDEKLFF. The CDR3 DNA reads as TGTGCCAGCAGTGTCAACACAGGGGTTCGCGATGAAAAACTGTTTTTT.

The chain joins TRBV6-5 to TRBJ1-2; 11 positions agree with TRBD1. V was clipped by 3 bases and J by 8 bases; unmatched bases: 5. The CDR3 runs to 14 residues. Germline CDR1 and CDR2: MNHEY and SVGAGI. The CDR3 is CASSYQGQGGGYTF. CDR3 coding DNA: TGTGCCAGCAGTTATCAGGGACAGGGGGGCGGCTACACCTTC.

This chain connects TRBV2 to TRBJ2-1; TRBD2 aligns across 9 bases. This CDR3 comprises 14 residues. J was trimmed by 7 bases and V by 10 bases; bases with no gene match: 11. The V gene's germline CDR1 is SNHLY and CDR2 FYNNEI. CDR3 nucleotides: TGTGCCACCGTCCGCGGGGGGGCTAATAATGAGCAGTTCTTC. Its protein product is CATVRGGANNEQFF.

The V call is TRBV7-9, the J call TRBJ1-2; D possibly corresponds to TRBD1 (6 bases). The CDR3 runs to 16 residues. Trimming took 2 bases from V and 4 from J, leaving 17 bases between them. The germline CDR1 and CDR2 sequences are SEHNR and FQNEAQ (reference sequence). CDR3 in DNA: TGTGCCAGCAGCTTAAGTAGGTGGACAGATGGCTATGGCTACACCTTC. This sequence encodes CASSLSRWTDGYGYTF.

The CDR3 DNA is TGTGCCAGGACGTGGGGCGCTAATGAAAAACTGTTTTTT. The encoded protein is CARTWGANEKLFF. The V and J genes are TRBV2 and TRBJ1-4; tentatively, D is TRBD1 (5 bases). The ends were cut back, 9 bases at V and 3 bases at J, with 11 bases in the middle. CDR1 is SNHLY, CDR2 FYNNEI, per germline. This CDR3 has 13 residues.

The table lists this clone with many counts. The chain couples TRBV7-2 to TRBJ2-7; 7 bases match TRBD2. This CDR3 comprises 13 residues. Germline CDR1 SGHTA, CDR2 FQGNSA. Unmatched junction bases numbered 4, after V lost 1 base and J lost 7 bases. CDR3 sequence reads: CASSLGAGREQYF. The CDR3, as DNA: TGTGCCAGCAGCTTAGGAGCGGGGAGGGAGCAGTACTTC.

In its sample, this clone was seen once. The DNA for the CDR3 is TGCGCCAGCAGCCAAGTTAATGCCTATGGCTACACCTTC. It translates to CASSQVNAYGYTF. The V gene is TRBV4-1, the J gene TRBJ1-2; D gene uncertain. Germline V lookup: CDR1 MGHRA, CDR2 YSYEKL. The V end lost 1 base, the J end lost 4 bases, and 7 bases lay between the germline ends. The CDR3 has 13 residues.

The rearrangement uses TRBV9 and TRBJ2-1; 11 bases match TRBD2. The CDR3 is 17 amino acids. The germline CDR1 and CDR2 sequences are SGDLS and YYNGEE. Losses at the gene ends were 4 bases for V and 3 bases for J; bases not matched to a gene: 9. The CDR3 region is CASSSTTSGAVYNEQFF. In DNA form, the CDR3 reads TGTGCCAGCAGCTCGACGACTAGCGGGGCTGTCTACAATGAGCAGTTCTTC.

The chain couples TRBV2 to TRBJ2-7; the D gene could be TRBD1 or TRBD2 (6 bases each). Trimming removed 2 bases at V and 3 bases at J, with 14 bases between. This CDR3 has 15 amino acids. Per germline, CDR1 SNHLY and CDR2 FYNNEI. The CDR3 is CASSEYWRGNYEQYF. Here the CDR3 DNA reads TGTGCCAGCAGTGAATATTGGAGGGGGAACTACGAGCAGTACTTC.

The table lists this clone with a few counts. Other nucleotide sequences in the sample specify the same CDR3. The V call is TRBV7-3, the J call TRBJ2-7, with D tentatively TRBD1 (6 bases). V lost 5 bases and J 2 bases, leaving 10 bases between the germline ends. The CDR3 covers 13 residues. The germline V gene encodes CDR1 SGHTA and CDR2 FQGTGA. CDR3 region: CASSPGQTYEQYF. CDR3 bases: TGTGCCAGCAGCCCTGGACAGACCTACGAGCAGTACTTC. Together with reference TRBV7-3 and TRBJ2-7, the CDR3 gives the full variable domain: GAGVSQTPSNKVTEKGKYVELRCDPISGHTALYWYRQSLGQGPEFLIYFQGTGAADDSGLPNDRFFAVRPEGSVSTLKIQRTERGDSAVYLCASSPGQTYEQYFGPGTRLTVT.

This clone was seen more than once but under ten times. The chain is built from TRBV3-1 (or the pseudogene TRBV3-2) and TRBJ1-2; D gene uncertain. From germline, CDR1 is LGHDT and CDR2 YNNKEL (reference sequence). The V end was cut by 3 bases, the J end by 8 bases, with 7 bases between. The CDR3 length is 11 residues. The chain's CDR3 is CASSQGKGYTF. CDR3 nucleotides: TGTGCCAGCAGCCAGGGGAAAGGCTACACCTTC.

V is TRBV7-9 and J is TRBJ2-5; no clear D gene. Germline V gene sequence: CDR1 SEHNR, CDR2 FQNEAQ (reference sequence). Trimming pared 0 bases from V and 5 bases from J, leaving 4 bases between. The CDR3 has 12 residues. This chain's CDR3 is CASSLAWETQYF. CDR3 DNA sequence: TGTGCCAGCAGCTTAGCTTGGGAGACCCAGTACTTC.

The chain has TRBV18 and TRBJ1-5; 9 bases are a match to TRBD1. CDR1 is KGHSH and CDR2 is LQKENI in the germline V gene. J gave up 2 bases and V 0 bases, and 2 bases lay outside the gene matches. The CDR3 runs to 16 residues. The CDR3 is CASSPPTGGGNQPQHF. As DNA, the CDR3 is TGTGCCAGCTCACCACCGACAGGGGGGGGCAATCAGCCCCAGCATTTT.

This clone was seen only a few times. The chain uses TRBV19 and TRBJ1-6; unclear D gene. Germline CDR1 is LNHDA and CDR2 is SQIVND (reference sequence). Trimming pared 7 bases from V and 5 bases from J, leaving 9 bases between. The CDR3 consists of 13 residues. CDR3 sequence: CASTPDHNSPLHF. Here the CDR3 DNA reads TGTGCCAGTACCCCAGACCATAATTCACCCCTCCACTTT.

The V call is TRBV5-1, the J call TRBJ2-7; 9 bases fit TRBD1. V dropped 1 base and J dropped 3; count of bases not matched to a gene: 5. The CDR3 is 15 amino acids. Germline loops: CDR1 SGHRS, CDR2 YFSETQ. The CDR3 here is CASSLRTGAGYEQYF. Here the CDR3 DNA reads TGCGCCAGCAGCTTGAGGACAGGGGCGGGCTACGAGCAGTACTTC.

The chain recombines TRBV5-1 with TRBJ2-5; D unresolved. The V gene lost 1 base and the J gene lost 4 bases, with 11 bases spanning the gap. Germline lookup yields CDR1 SGHRS and CDR2 YFSETQ. This CDR3 comprises 14 residues. CDR3 in DNA: TGCGCCAGCAGCTTGATGGCTAGTGGAGAGACCCAGTACTTC. Encoded protein: CASSLMASGETQYF.

This sequence joins TRBV27 and TRBJ2-5; no reliable D call. The CDR3 loop spans 13 amino acids. In germline, CDR1 is MNHEY, CDR2 SMNVEV (reference sequence). Trimming took off 0 bases at V and 7 bases at J, with 9 bases between the two ends. The CDR3: CASSLSQIGTQYF. The DNA of the CDR3 is TGTGCCAGCAGTTTATCCCAGATAGGGACCCAGTACTTC.

This chain joins TRBV18 and TRBJ1-1; 9 bases fit TRBD1. J gave up 11 bases and V 5 bases, and 6 bases lay outside the gene matches. Germline CDR1 and CDR2: KGHSH and LQKENI. The CDR3 consists of 12 residues. The CDR3 DNA sequence: TGTGCCAGCTCAAGGGACAGGGTTGGGGCTTTCTTT. Translation: CASSRDRVGAFF.

CDR3 DNA: TGTGCCAGCAGCTTAGGGGACAGGGCTATAGAGACCCAGTACTTC. Amino acids: CASSLGDRAIETQYF. The rearrangement uses TRBV7-2 and TRBJ2-5, with 9 bases aligning to TRBD1. Trimming at V came to 1 base and at J to 4 bases, leaving 4 bases not matched to a gene. Germline CDR1 reads SGHTA; CDR2 reads FQGNSA. The CDR3 runs 15 residues. The whole variable domain, filled in from reference TRBV7-2 and TRBJ2-5, reads GAGVSQSPSNKVTEKGKDVELRCDPISGHTALYWYRQSLGQGLEFLIYFQGNSAPDKSGLPSDRFSAERTGGSVSTLTIQRTQQEDSAVYLCASSLGDRAIETQYFGPGTRLLVL.

The chain links TRBV18 to TRBJ1-2; no clear D gene. CDR3 length: 16 amino acids. Germline values: CDR1 KGHSH, CDR2 LQKENI. Trimming took 2 bases from V and 4 from J, leaving 17 bases between them. DNA of the CDR3: TGTGCCAGCTCACCAGGTCAAATTTTGGATGGCTATGGCTACACCTTC. Residues: CASSPGQILDGYGYTF.

This rearrangement joins TRBV30 to TRBJ1-2; possibly TRBD1 for D (5 bases). Trimming stripped 4 bases from V and 2 bases from J, with 8 bases between. The length of the CDR3 is 12 residues. CDR1 is GTSNPN and CDR2 is SVGIG in the germline V gene (reference sequence). CDR3 sequence: CAWTGRNYGYTF. The CDR3 nucleotides are TGTGCCTGGACAGGGAGGAACTATGGCTACACCTTC.